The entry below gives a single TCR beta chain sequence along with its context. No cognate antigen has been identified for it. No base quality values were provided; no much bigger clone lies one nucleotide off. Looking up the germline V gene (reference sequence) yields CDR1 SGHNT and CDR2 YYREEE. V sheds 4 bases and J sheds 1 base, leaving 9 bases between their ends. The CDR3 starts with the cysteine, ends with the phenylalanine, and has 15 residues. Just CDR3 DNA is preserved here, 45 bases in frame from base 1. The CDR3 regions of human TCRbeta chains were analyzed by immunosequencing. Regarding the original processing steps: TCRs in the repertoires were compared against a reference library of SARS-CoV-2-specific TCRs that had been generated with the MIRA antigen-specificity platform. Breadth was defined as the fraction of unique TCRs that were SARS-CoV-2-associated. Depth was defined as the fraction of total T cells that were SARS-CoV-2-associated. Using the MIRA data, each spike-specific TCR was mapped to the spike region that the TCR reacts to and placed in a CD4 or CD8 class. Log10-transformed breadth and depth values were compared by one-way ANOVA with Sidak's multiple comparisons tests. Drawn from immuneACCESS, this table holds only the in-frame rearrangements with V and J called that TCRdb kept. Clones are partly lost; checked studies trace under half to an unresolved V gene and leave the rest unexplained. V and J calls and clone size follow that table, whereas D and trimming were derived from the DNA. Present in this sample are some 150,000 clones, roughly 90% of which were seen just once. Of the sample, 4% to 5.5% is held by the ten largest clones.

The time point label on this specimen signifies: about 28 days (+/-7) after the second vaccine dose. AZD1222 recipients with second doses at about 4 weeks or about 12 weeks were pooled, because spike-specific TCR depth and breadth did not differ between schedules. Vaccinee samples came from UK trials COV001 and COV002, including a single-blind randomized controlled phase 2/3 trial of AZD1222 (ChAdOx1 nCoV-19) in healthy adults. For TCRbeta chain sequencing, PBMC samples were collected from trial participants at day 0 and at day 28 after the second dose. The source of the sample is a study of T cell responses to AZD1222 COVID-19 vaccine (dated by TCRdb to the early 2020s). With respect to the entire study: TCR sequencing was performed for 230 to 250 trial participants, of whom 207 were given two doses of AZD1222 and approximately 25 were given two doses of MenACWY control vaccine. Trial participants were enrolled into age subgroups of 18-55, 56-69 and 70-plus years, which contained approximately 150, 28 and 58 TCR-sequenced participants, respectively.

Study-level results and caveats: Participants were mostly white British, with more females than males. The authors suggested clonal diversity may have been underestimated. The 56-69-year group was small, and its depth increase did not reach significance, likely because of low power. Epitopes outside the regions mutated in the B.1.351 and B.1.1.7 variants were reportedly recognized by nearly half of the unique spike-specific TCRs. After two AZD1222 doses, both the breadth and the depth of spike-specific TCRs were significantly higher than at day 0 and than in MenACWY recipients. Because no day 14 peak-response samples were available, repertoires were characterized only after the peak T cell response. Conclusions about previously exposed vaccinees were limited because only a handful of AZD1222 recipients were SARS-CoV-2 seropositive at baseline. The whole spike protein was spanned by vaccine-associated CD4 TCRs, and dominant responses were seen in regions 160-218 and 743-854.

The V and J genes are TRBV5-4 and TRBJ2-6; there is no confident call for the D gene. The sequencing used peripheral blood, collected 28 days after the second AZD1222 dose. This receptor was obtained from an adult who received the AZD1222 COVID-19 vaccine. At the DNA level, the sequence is TGTGCCAGCAGCAACAAAAATTCTGGGGCCAACGTCCTGACTTTC. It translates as CASSNKNSGANVLTF.